These 11 T cell receptor beta chains share one sample of origin, sequenced in a study of cytomegalovirus exposure and HLA in healthy donors. Repertoires were generated with immunoSEQ multiplex PCR, while TCRdb's copy carries only in-frame clones and drops some. The table records roughly 56,000 clones, roughly 91% of them present only once. Sample: PBMCs. These receptor sequences come from a woman in her twenties or thirties in good health and CMV-seronegative.

The chain is built from TRBV27 and TRBJ2-7; D is perhaps TRBD1 (6 bases). The germline gives CDR1 MNHEY, CDR2 SMNVEV (reference sequence). CDR3 size: 14 residues. Trimming shortened V by 3 bases and J by 2 bases, and 11 bases separated the two germline ends. CDR3 in amino acids: CASSFRGIPYEQYF. The CDR3 nucleotides read TGTGCCAGCAGTTTCAGGGGAATTCCCTACGAGCAGTACTTC.

The chain uses TRBV28 and TRBJ1-2, with D possibly being TRBD1 (5 bases). This CDR3 contains 15 residues. Per the germline V gene, CDR1 is MDHEN and CDR2 is SYDVKM. Between the trimmed V and J ends, which lost 1 base and 4 bases, there was a span of 13 bases. The CDR3 is CASSLSVREGYGYTF. The CDR3 DNA follows: TGTGCCAGCAGTTTATCGGTCAGGGAGGGCTATGGCTACACCTTC.

The chain uses TRBV6-1 and TRBJ2-4; the match to TRBD1 covers 8 bases. This CDR3 spans 15 amino acids. Trimming removed 6 bases from V and 1 base from J; junction bases left unmatched: 5. CDR1 and CDR2 (germline): MNHNS, SASEGT. The CDR3 coding sequence is TGTGCCAGCAGAACCGGACAGGGCGCCAAAAACATTCAGTACTTC. Encoded protein: CASRTGQGAKNIQYF.

V and J are TRBV5-6 and TRBJ2-2, with a weak D call TRBD1 (6 bases). Germline CDR1 and CDR2: SGHDT and YYEEEE. The CDR3 has 17 residues. Trimming removed 7 bases at V and 0 bases at J, with 19 bases between. The CDR3: CASGTSTGRANTGELFF. In nucleotides, the CDR3 is TGTGCCAGCGGAACCAGCACAGGGCGCGCGAACACCGGGGAGCTGTTTTTT.

The J gene is TRBJ1-5, the V gene TRBV6-6, with 7 bases that match TRBD1. This CDR3 spans 14 amino acids. J was trimmed by 5 bases and V by 7 bases; bases with no gene match: 8. CDR1 and CDR2 from the germline V gene are MNHNY and SVGAGI (reference sequence). The CDR3 region is CASNEGAAHQPQHF. Here the CDR3 DNA reads TGTGCCAGCAACGAGGGGGCGGCCCATCAGCCCCAGCATTTT.

V gene TRBV5-6 combines with J gene TRBJ2-3, with 10 positions matching TRBD2. Germline V gene sequence: CDR1 SGHDT, CDR2 YYEEEE. CDR3 size: 16 residues. V was pared by 4 bases and J by 2 bases, with 7 bases of the junction left unmatched. The CDR3 reads CASSIRTSGSTDTQYF. The CDR3 DNA reads TGTGCCAGCAGCATTAGGACTAGCGGATCCACAGATACGCAGTATTTT.

The V call is TRBV5-1, the J call TRBJ2-1, with 10 bases fitting TRBD1. CDR3 size: 16 residues. Unmatched junction bases numbered 6, after V lost 4 bases and J lost 2 bases. Germline CDR1 and CDR2: SGHRS and YFSETQ. The chain's CDR3 is CASSLAGTGAYNEQFF. The DNA for the CDR3 is TGCGCCAGCAGCCTAGCCGGGACAGGGGCCTACAATGAGCAGTTCTTC.

The DNA for the CDR3 is TGTGCCAGCAGCCATGGACTAGCGGGGACCTACGAGCAGTACTTC. This sequence encodes CASSHGLAGTYEQYF. J is TRBJ2-7 and V is TRBV4-2; 12 nucleotides align to TRBD2. V was pared by 3 bases and J by 2 bases, with 2 bases of the junction left unmatched. The V gene's germline CDR1 is LGHNA and CDR2 YNFKEQ. This CDR3 has 15 amino acids.

The CDR3 protein is CASSQAQGLGGYTF. DNA for the CDR3: TGCGCCAGCAGCCAAGCTCAGGGGCTAGGTGGCTACACCTTC. V and J are TRBV4-1 and TRBJ1-2; D is perhaps TRBD1 (6 bases). The germline V and J ends were trimmed by 1 base and 7 bases, with 13 bases remaining between them. This CDR3 comprises 14 residues. CDR1 and CDR2 (germline): MGHRA, YSYEKL.

As regards this clone: One end of the junction varies from germline; a read error may be responsible. The rearrangement joins TRBV6-1 to TRBJ1-2, with TRBD1 as a possible D gene (6 bases). The CDR3 spans 17 residues. Germline values: CDR1 MNHNS, CDR2 SASEGT. DNA of the CDR3: TGTGCCAGCAGGGAAGCCAACCGACAGGTCCTGAGCTATGGCTACACCTTC. This gives the protein CASREANRQVLSYGYTF.

In this sample, this clone turned up once. The chain employs TRBV10-3 and TRBJ2-1, with 10 bases matching TRBD1. The germline V gene encodes CDR1 ENHRY and CDR2 SYGVKD. The junction had 4 bases not matched to a gene; V was cut back by 4 bases and J by 7 bases. The CDR3 totals 14 residues. The CDR3 loop reads CAISGRDRGNEQFF. Written as DNA, the CDR3 is TGTGCCATCAGTGGCCGGGACAGGGGTAATGAGCAGTTCTTC.